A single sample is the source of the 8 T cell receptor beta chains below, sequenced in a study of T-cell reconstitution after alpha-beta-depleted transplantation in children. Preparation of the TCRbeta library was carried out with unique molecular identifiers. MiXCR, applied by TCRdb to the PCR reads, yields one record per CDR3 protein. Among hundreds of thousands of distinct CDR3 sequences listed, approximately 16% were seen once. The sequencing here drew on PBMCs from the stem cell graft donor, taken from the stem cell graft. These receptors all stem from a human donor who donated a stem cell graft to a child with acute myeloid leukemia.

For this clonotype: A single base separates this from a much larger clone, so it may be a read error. The CDR3 DNA is TGCAGTGCTGCCTCGGGGCTCCCGGATACGCAGTATTTT. This gives the protein CSAASGLPDTQYF. The J gene is TRBJ2-3, the V gene TRBV20-1; the D call may be TRBD1 or TRBD2 (5 bases each). CDR1 is DFQATT and CDR2 is SNEGSKA in the germline V gene (reference sequence). V lost 5 bases and J lost 6, with 15 bases in between. CDR3 length: 13 amino acids.

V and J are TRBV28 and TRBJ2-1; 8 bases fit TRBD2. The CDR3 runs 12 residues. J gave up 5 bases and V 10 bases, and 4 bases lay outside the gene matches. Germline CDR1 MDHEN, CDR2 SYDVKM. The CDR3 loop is CATRLANNEQFF. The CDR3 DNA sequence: TGTGCCACCAGACTAGCGAACAATGAGCAGTTCTTC.

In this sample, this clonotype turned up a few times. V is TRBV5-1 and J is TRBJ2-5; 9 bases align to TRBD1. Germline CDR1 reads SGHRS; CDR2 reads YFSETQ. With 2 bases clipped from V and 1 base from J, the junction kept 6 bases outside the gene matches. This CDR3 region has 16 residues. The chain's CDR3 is CASSLQGATTQETQYF. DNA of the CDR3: TGCGCCAGCAGCTTACAGGGGGCAACCACCCAAGAGACCCAGTACTTC.

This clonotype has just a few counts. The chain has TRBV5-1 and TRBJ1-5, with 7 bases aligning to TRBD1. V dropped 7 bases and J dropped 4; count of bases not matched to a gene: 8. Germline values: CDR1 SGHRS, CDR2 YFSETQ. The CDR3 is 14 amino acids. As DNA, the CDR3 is TGCGCCAGCCGTCCGGGGACAGAAAATCAGCCCCAGCATTTT. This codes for CASRPGTENQPQHF. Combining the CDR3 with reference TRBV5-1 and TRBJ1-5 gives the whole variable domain KAGVTQTPRYLIKTRGQQVTLSCSPISGHRSVSWYQQTPGQGLQFLFEYFSETQRNKGNFPGRFSGRQFSNSRSEMNVSTLELGDSALYLCASRPGTENQPQHFGDGTRLSIL.

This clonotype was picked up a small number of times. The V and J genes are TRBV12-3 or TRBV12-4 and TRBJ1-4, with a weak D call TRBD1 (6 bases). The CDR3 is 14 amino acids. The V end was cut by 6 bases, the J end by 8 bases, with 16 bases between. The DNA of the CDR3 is TGTGCCAGCAGGTCACAGGGAGGAGGGGAAAAACTGTTTTTT. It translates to CASRSQGGGEKLFF.

DNA of the CDR3: TGTGCCTGCCTTAACAGGGGGATCACTGAAGCTTTCTTT. This translates into CACLNRGITEAFF. V gene TRBV30 combines with J gene TRBJ1-1, with 8 bases lining up with TRBD1. This CDR3 has 13 amino acids. In germline, CDR1 is GTSNPN, CDR2 SVGIG (reference sequence). J lost 4 bases, V lost 6 bases, and 7 bases had no gene match.

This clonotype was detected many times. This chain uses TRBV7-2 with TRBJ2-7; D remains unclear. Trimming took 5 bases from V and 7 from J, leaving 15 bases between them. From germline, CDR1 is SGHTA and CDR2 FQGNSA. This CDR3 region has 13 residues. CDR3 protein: CASSPPSRLEQYF. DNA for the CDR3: TGTGCCAGCAGCCCCCCCTCCCGTTTGGAGCAGTACTTC.

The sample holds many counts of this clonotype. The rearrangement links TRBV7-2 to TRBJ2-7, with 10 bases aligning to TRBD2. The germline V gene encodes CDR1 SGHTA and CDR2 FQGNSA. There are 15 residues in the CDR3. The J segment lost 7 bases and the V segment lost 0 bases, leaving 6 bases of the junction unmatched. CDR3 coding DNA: TGTGCCAGCAGCTTAGCCGCTAGCGGGGGCAGAGAGCAGTACTTC. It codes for CASSLAASGGREQYF.